This T cell receptor (beta chain) comes out of a study of blood T cell repertoires in COVID-19. The wider study: Sites across the United States, Italy and Spain contributed samples from acute and convalescent COVID-19. PBMCs, B-cell-depleted T cells, or T cells were the source of the cDNA or gDNA that made up the material.

V lost 5 bases and J 1 base, leaving 9 bases between the germline ends. Germline loops: CDR1 MDHEN, CDR2 SYDVKM. The CDR3 runs to 14 residues. Some clones are missing from TCRdb's copy, which holds only in-frame ones; the method was immunoSEQ multiplex PCR. The profile shows 130,000 to 150,000 clones, roughly four fifths of them singletons. The rearrangement links TRBV28 to TRBJ2-1; TRBD2 might be the D (6 bases). The source is a man in his forties or fifties who had recovered from COVID-19. The sequencing input was PBMCs or T cells enriched from blood (not recorded which). The CDR3 DNA sequence: TGTGCCAGCAGTAGAGGGACTTCCTACAATGAGCAGTTCTTC. Translating it yields CASSRGTSYNEQFF.